This TCR beta chain appears in the sequencing data of a study of blood T cell repertoires in COVID-19. Across the study: Samples taken during acute and convalescent COVID-19 were collected in the United States, Italy and Spain. The cDNA or gDNA used as material had been derived from T cells, B-cell-depleted T cells, or PBMCs.

This CDR3 spans 14 amino acids. Germline V gene sequence: CDR1 MNHEY, CDR2 SVGAGI. V was trimmed by 6 bases and J by 3 bases, leaving 11 bases between them. Source study methods: The authors estimated nucleated cell counts from reference gene primer amplification. Assay: immunoSEQ multiplex PCR; the TCRdb copy retains only in-frame clones and omits some. D and trimming come from the DNA, and the V and J calls and clone size come from that table. Of fewer than 350,000 clones listed, around four fifths are singletons. This chain uses TRBV6-5 with TRBJ1-4; possible D gene TRBD1, 5 bases. This clonotype originated in a woman aged 45-60 years with active or convalescent COVID-19. The material sequenced was peripheral blood. CDR3: CASRMTDANEKLFF. The CDR3 bases are TGTGCCAGCAGGATGACAGATGCTAATGAAAAACTGTTTTTT.